A selection of T cell receptor beta chains follows, all from one sample in a study of radiation and T cells in renal cell carcinoma. This table comes from immunoSEQ multiplex PCR, and its TCRdb copy is limited to in-frame clones, with some not included. This table holds 100,000 to 150,000 clones, approximately 85% found once. The sequencing here drew on blood, taken from a patient whose treatment included radiotherapy and nephrectomy. The receptors shown here come from a man aged 45-60 years with renal cell carcinoma. CDR3s include the opening cysteine and the closing phenylalanine or tryptophan.

TRBV4-1	CASSQADPGQGLADTQYF
TRBV5-1	CASSFSQGQETQYF
TRBV2	CASSWAYEQYF
TRBV5-1	CASHNGGLTNEKLFF
TRBV10-2	CASSERGAGELFF
TRBV5-1	CASSLGGSGTGLTDTQYF
TRBV5-1	CASSLAISGGTDTQYF
TRBV30	CAWSQGNTEAFF
TRBV28	CASTTRRGNGANVLTF
TRBV28	CASSLITANYGYTF
TRBV6-4	CASSADRDTDTQYF
TRBV5-1	CASSPLSRTKNIQYF
TRBV6-1	CASSDDRYQPQHF
TRBV13	CASSTTVMNTEAFF
TRBV10-3	CAIRTRQGAAYEQYF
TRBV7-2	CASSLTGLDYGYTF
TRBV14	CASSQNSDEQFF
TRBV29-1	CSVGGGVSEKLFF
TRBV6-5	CASSYGGWDQPQHF
TRBV5-6	CASSLAPGGIYEQYF
TRBV4-1	CASSQDPRGIYGYTF
TRBV10-1	CASSEMGDRNYEQYF
TRBV27	CASREGQSEAFF
TRBV7-2	CASSSPPNEKLFF
TRBV9	CASSVGLAGEETQYF
TRBV7-9	CASSMWTGGKPQFF
TRBV19	CATGRGDEKLFF
TRBV27	CASSLYSSGRSEQYF
TRBV19	CASSIRGQAHYGYTF
TRBV7-7	CASSLGESYEQYF
TRBV7-2	CASSLQTAYGYTF
TRBV5-1	CASSLAGLAGGSSYEQYF
TRBV7-9	CASSFNGGRETQYF
TRBV9	CASSLNQVGANGYTF
TRBV27	CASRTGAYEQYF
TRBV27	CASSLSPTGVVNTEAFF
TRBV6-5	CASRPTGAYGYTF